This T cell receptor (beta chain) was obtained from a study of blood T cell repertoires in COVID-19. The method was immunoSEQ multiplex PCR; TCRdb's version includes in-frame clones alone and lacks a portion of them. The sample consists of about 130,000 clones, just under 85% of them appearing once. The CDR3 is 14 residues long. The germline CDR1 and CDR2 sequences are LNHDA and SQIVND (reference sequence). The V end lost 2 bases, the J end lost 4 bases, and 9 bases lay between the germline ends. Sequencing was done on a sample of peripheral blood. V usage is TRBV19 and J usage is TRBJ1-5, with a weak D call TRBD1 (5 bases). This receptor was taken from a human donor in a cohort sampled during active COVID-19. CDR3 residues: CASSIIGGNQPQHF. CDR3 nucleotides: TGTGCCAGTAGTATAATCGGGGGGAATCAGCCCCAGCATTTT.